This TCR beta chain derives from a study of T cell responses to AZD1222 COVID-19 vaccine. General observations from the study: Seropositive AZD1222 recipients at baseline numbered only 6 or 7. Most donors were white British and more were female, and clonal diversity was possibly underestimated.

V lost 6 bases to trimming and J lost 2 bases, with 5 bases between them. The CDR3 spans 12 residues. Germline lookup yields CDR1 LNHDA and CDR2 SQIVND (reference sequence). Measured with immunoSEQ multiplex PCR; TCRdb has only the in-frame clones, and not every one. This sample has 150,000 to 200,000 clones, with 90% to 95% found just once. As to this clone: Its antigen remains unknown.

The sample was peripheral blood, taken 28 days after the second dose of the MenACWY control vaccine. The chain joins TRBV19 to TRBJ1-5; D is ambiguous. This TCR was sampled from an adult who received the MenACWY meningococcal vaccine as a control. The CDR3 DNA follows: TGTGCCAGTAGGTTGGGCAATCAGCCCCAGCATTTT. Residues: CASRLGNQPQHF.